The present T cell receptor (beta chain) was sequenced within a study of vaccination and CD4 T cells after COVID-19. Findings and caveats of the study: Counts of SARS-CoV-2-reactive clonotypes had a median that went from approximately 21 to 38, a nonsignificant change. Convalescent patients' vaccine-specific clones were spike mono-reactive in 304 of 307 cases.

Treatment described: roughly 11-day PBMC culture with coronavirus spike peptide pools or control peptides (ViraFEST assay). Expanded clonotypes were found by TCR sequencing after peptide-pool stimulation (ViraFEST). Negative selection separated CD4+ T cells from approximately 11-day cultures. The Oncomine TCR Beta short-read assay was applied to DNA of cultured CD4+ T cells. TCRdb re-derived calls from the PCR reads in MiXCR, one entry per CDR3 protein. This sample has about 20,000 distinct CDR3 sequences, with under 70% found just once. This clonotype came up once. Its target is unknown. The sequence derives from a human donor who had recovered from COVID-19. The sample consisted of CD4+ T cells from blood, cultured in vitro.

The CDR3 is CASKALAGRNYGYTF. The CDR3 DNA sequence: TGTGCCAGTAAGGCTCTGGCAGGCCGTAACTATGGCTACACCTTC. This chain joins TRBV19 and TRBJ1-2; D gene unclear. The CDR3 covers 15 residues. Between the trimmed V and J ends, which lost 7 bases and 1 base, there was a span of 16 bases. Germline CDR1 and CDR2: LNHDA and SQIVND (reference sequence).